The entry below gives a single T cell receptor (beta chain) sequence along with its context. Its antigen remains unknown. Isolation recovered at least 7 million PBMCs from every sample. The source of the sample is a study of blood T cells in healthy people across ages. The CDR3 contains 12 residues. Trimming at V came to 7 bases and at J to 13 bases, leaving 13 bases not matched to a gene. The germline V gene encodes CDR1 SQVTM and CDR2 ANQGSEA. A second about 7 to 12 cycle PCR used barcoded and J-beta primers. Each cDNA molecule was tagged by a template-switch adaptor that had 12 random nucleotides. TCRdb itself ran the 5' RACE reads through MiXCR, one entry per CDR3 protein. This table has more than 1,400,000 distinct CDR3 sequences, about 43% appearing once. Study findings and constraints: Unsorted PBMCs prevented conclusive naive versus antigen-experienced comparison.

The TCR originated in a woman between 18 and 30 years old in good health. Sequencing used blood. The V and J genes are TRBV29-1 and TRBJ2-4; TRBD2 agrees at 7 bases. CDR3 DNA sequence: TGCAGCGCTCGGCCACGCCGGGGGGAGCAGTACTTC. Translated: CSARPRRGEQYF.